Listed here are 22 T cell receptor beta chains from one sample, sequenced in a study of cytomegalovirus exposure and HLA in healthy donors. PCR used 60 Vbeta primers and 13 Jbeta primers. Sequenced by immunoSEQ multiplex PCR; TCRdb stores in-frame clones only, minus some. The repertoire has around 140,000 clones, over 60% of them found once; the top ten carry 0.94%. Specimen: PBMCs. These receptor sequences come from a woman aged 60-75 years in good health and CMV-seronegative.

The chain combines TRBV7-6 with TRBJ1-2; weak D call: TRBD1 (5 bases). The V end was cut by 4 bases, the J end by 6 bases, with 21 bases between. This CDR3 is built from 16 residues. The germline V gene has CDR1 SGHVS and CDR2 FNYEAQ. The CDR3 region is CASSYGTPKRNDGYTF. The CDR3 DNA sequence: TGTGCCAGCAGCTACGGGACTCCCAAACGTAATGATGGCTACACCTTC.

The chain has TRBV6-1 and TRBJ2-3; 9 bases map to TRBD1. The germline V gene encodes CDR1 MNHNS and CDR2 SASEGT. The CDR3 is made up of 14 amino acids. Trimming removed 5 bases from V and 4 bases from J; junction bases left unmatched: 4. The CDR3 sequence: CASSLRQGADTQYF. The DNA for the CDR3 is TGTGCCAGCAGTTTGAGACAGGGGGCAGATACGCAGTATTTT.

The chain carries TRBV19 and TRBJ1-5; 7 bases align to TRBD1. The CDR3 sequence is 15 residues long. The trim removed 4 bases at V and 4 bases at J, leaving 7 bases unmatched. Germline CDR1 and CDR2: LNHDA and SQIVND (reference sequence). The CDR3: CASSRVLTGNQPQHF. The DNA of the CDR3 is TGTGCCAGTAGTAGGGTTCTGACAGGGAATCAGCCCCAGCATTTT.

The chain is built from TRBV14 and TRBJ1-4, with TRBD1 matching over 9 bases. J lost 8 bases, V lost 3 bases, and 7 bases had no gene match. From germline, CDR1 is SGHDN and CDR2 FVKESK. The CDR3 is 15 residues long. CDR3 loop: CASSHNRGQGEKLFF. DNA of the CDR3: TGTGCCAGCAGCCATAACAGGGGGCAAGGGGAAAAACTGTTTTTT.

V gene TRBV9 combines with J gene TRBJ1-2, with TRBD1 as a possible D gene (6 bases). V lost 5 bases and J 4 bases, leaving 12 bases between the germline ends. CDR1 and CDR2 from the germline V gene are SGDLS and YYNGEE. The CDR3 totals 13 residues. The CDR3 is CASRSGVTYGYTF. CDR3 bases: TGTGCCAGCAGATCAGGGGTCACCTATGGCTACACCTTC.

This sequence joins TRBV5-6 and TRBJ1-2, with D tentatively TRBD1 (5 bases). There are 14 residues in the CDR3. In germline, CDR1 is SGHDT, CDR2 YYEEEE. Trimming pared 4 bases from V and 8 bases from J, leaving 18 bases between. In nucleotides, the CDR3 is TGTGCCAGCAGCCTGAAGCGGGGCCTCGGAGGCTACACCTTC. Translating gives CASSLKRGLGGYTF. The variable domain in full, with the rest retrieved from reference TRBV5-6 and TRBJ1-2, is DAGVTQSPTHLIKTRGQQVTLRCSPKSGHDTVSWYQQALGQGPQFIFQYYEEEERQRGNFPDRFSGHQFPNYSSELNVNALLLGDSALYLCASSLKRGLGGYTFGSGTRLTVV.

This clone turned up a few times. The V call is TRBV29-1, the J call TRBJ2-7; 7 nucleotides agree with TRBD2. The trim removed 3 bases at V and 0 bases at J, leaving 2 bases unmatched. The CDR3 contains 13 residues. The germline gives CDR1 SQVTM, CDR2 ANQGSEA. In DNA form, the CDR3 reads TGCAGCGTTGACGGGGGGAGCTCCTACGAGCAGTACTTC. Translating it yields CSVDGGSSYEQYF.

The table lists this clone with a count of one. V usage is TRBV9 and J usage is TRBJ2-3, with D perhaps matching TRBD1 (5 bases). The CDR3 sequence is 14 residues long. CDR1 is SGDLS, CDR2 YYNGEE, per germline. Trimming took 3 bases from V and 0 from J, leaving 8 bases between them. Here the CDR3 reads CASSEGSSTDTQYF. Here the CDR3 DNA reads TGTGCCAGCAGCGAGGGGTCTAGCACAGATACGCAGTATTTT.

This clone has more than one count but fewer than ten. The chain links TRBV7-9 to TRBJ2-7; 9 bases align to TRBD1. The CDR3 spans 14 residues. CDR1 is SEHNR, CDR2 FQNEAQ, per germline (reference sequence). V was clipped by 5 bases and J by 2 bases; unmatched bases: 4. The CDR3 reads CASSPGTGTYEQYF. DNA for the CDR3: TGTGCCAGCAGCCCCGGGACAGGGACCTACGAGCAGTACTTC.

The chain couples TRBV27 to TRBJ1-1; D is unclear. CDR3 size: 16 residues. The germline gives CDR1 MNHEY, CDR2 SMNVEV (reference sequence). Trimming left V 5 bases short and J 3 bases short, with 19 bases between. The chain's CDR3 is CASSRTFGSQDTEAFF. CDR3 nucleotide sequence: TGTGCCAGCAGTCGAACTTTTGGGTCCCAGGACACTGAAGCTTTCTTT.

This clone showed up just a few times. The chain is built from TRBV11-2 and TRBJ2-7; weak D call: TRBD2 (5 bases). V was pared by 8 bases and J by 6 bases, with 20 bases between. Germline V CDR1 and CDR2: SGHAT, FQNNGV. The CDR3 runs 14 residues. The CDR3 sequence is CASAPLGGVSEQYF. The DNA of the CDR3 is TGTGCCAGCGCTCCCCTAGGAGGAGTGTCCGAGCAGTACTTC. Full variable domain (remainder filled in from reference TRBV11-2 and TRBJ2-7): EAGVAQSPRYKIIEKRQSVAFWCNPISGHATLYWYQQILGQGPKLLIQFQNNGVVDDSQLPKDRFSAERLKGVDSTLKIQPAKLEDSAVYLCASAPLGGVSEQYFGPGTRLTVT.

This clone was seen more than once but under ten times. This rearrangement joins TRBV5-1 to TRBJ1-1; D might be TRBD1 (5 bases). Germline V lookup: CDR1 SGHRS, CDR2 YFSETQ. V lost 4 bases and J lost 0, with 7 bases in between. The length of the CDR3 is 13 residues. The CDR3 here is CASSMTVNTEAFF. As DNA, the CDR3 is TGCGCCAGCAGCATGACAGTGAACACTGAAGCTTTCTTT.

J is TRBJ2-3 and V is TRBV6-5, with 9 positions matching TRBD1. This CDR3 region has 15 residues. The germline gives CDR1 MNHEY, CDR2 SVGAGI. After removal of 6 bases from V and 0 bases from J, the junction contained 4 bases not matched to a gene. The CDR3 protein is CASRDRGYSTDTQYF. DNA of the CDR3: TGTGCCAGCAGGGACAGGGGATATAGCACAGATACGCAGTATTTT.

The rearrangement links TRBV7-9 to TRBJ2-7, with a weak D call TRBD2 (6 bases). CDR3 size: 16 residues. Between the trimmed V and J ends, which lost 5 bases and 2 bases, there was a span of 19 bases. Germline CDR1 SEHNR, CDR2 FQNEAQ (reference sequence). The CDR3: CASSPVMGRSPYEQYF. Written as DNA, the CDR3 is TGTGCCAGCAGCCCTGTCATGGGGAGGAGCCCCTACGAGCAGTACTTC.

The V call is TRBV7-8, the J call TRBJ2-4; D possibly corresponds to TRBD2 (5 bases). The CDR3 loop spans 16 amino acids. V was clipped by 1 base and J by 4 bases, with 14 bases between them. Germline CDR1 reads SGHVS; CDR2 reads FQNEAQ. The CDR3 nucleotides are TGTGCCAGCAGCTTAGAGGGAGCTAACCGAAAAAACATTCAGTACTTC. Translation: CASSLEGANRKNIQYF.

The chain is built from TRBV19 and TRBJ2-1; 8 bases fit TRBD2. From germline, CDR1 is LNHDA and CDR2 SQIVND (reference sequence). The junction had 6 bases not matched to a gene; V was cut back by 7 bases and J by 4 bases. There are 14 residues in the CDR3. The CDR3 region is CASTSGSLYNEQFF. The CDR3 DNA follows: TGTGCCAGTACCAGCGGGAGTTTGTACAATGAGCAGTTCTTC.

The chain is built from TRBV30 and TRBJ2-3; 7 bases line up with TRBD2. The J segment lost 2 bases and the V segment lost 5 bases, leaving 7 bases of the junction unmatched. Germline lookup yields CDR1 GTSNPN and CDR2 SVGIG (reference sequence). This CDR3 is 14 amino acids long. CDR3 nucleotide sequence: TGTGCCTGGTCCCGGCGGGGGACCACAGATACGCAGTATTTT. Its translation is CAWSRRGTTDTQYF.

In its sample, this clone was seen a few times. The chain joins TRBV19 to TRBJ2-1; 13 bases agree with TRBD2. From germline, CDR1 is LNHDA and CDR2 SQIVND (reference sequence). The CDR3 covers 16 residues. V trimming: 6 bases; J trimming: 3 bases; junction bases outside the gene matches: 5. DNA of the CDR3: TGTGCCAGTAGACCGACTAGCGGGAGGTTCTACAATGAGCAGTTCTTC. Amino acid sequence: CASRPTSGRFYNEQFF.

The gene calls are TRBV6-5 and TRBJ2-7, with 9 bases matching TRBD1. Trimming at V came to 6 bases and at J to 2 bases, leaving 5 bases not matched to a gene. The CDR3 is 14 amino acids. Germline loops: CDR1 MNHEY, CDR2 SVGAGI. For the CDR3, the DNA is TGTGCCAGCAGCCGCGGACAGGGGACCTACGAGCAGTACTTC. Amino acids: CASSRGQGTYEQYF.

This clone has more than one count but fewer than ten. The V gene is TRBV25-1, the J gene TRBJ1-2; TRBD1 is a possible D gene (6 bases). Germline V lookup: CDR1 MGHDK, CDR2 SYGVNS. Trimming removed 3 bases from V and 3 bases from J, with 17 bases in between. This CDR3 has 16 amino acids. The chain's CDR3 is CASSDDRSAFHYGYTF. DNA for the CDR3: TGTGCCAGCAGTGACGACAGGAGCGCATTCCACTATGGCTACACCTTC.

The J gene is TRBJ2-3, the V gene TRBV5-8; D gene ambiguous. This CDR3 is built from 13 residues. Germline assignment: CDR1 SGHTS and CDR2 YDEGEE. V lost 1 base and J lost 5, with 8 bases in between. DNA for the CDR3: TGTGCCAGCAGCTTGTGGCAGGAAGATACGCAGTATTTT. Protein sequence: CASSLWQEDTQYF.

This clone appeared a few times. The rearrangement uses TRBV7-8 and TRBJ2-5; 10 bases agree with TRBD2. This CDR3 has 17 residues. Germline V gene sequence: CDR1 SGHVS, CDR2 FQNEAQ. Trimming took 1 base from V and 5 from J; bases not matched to a gene: 10. CDR3 in DNA: TGTGCCAGCAGCTTAGTAGCGGGAGGAGGGGCGGTGGAGACCCAGTACTTC. Translating it yields CASSLVAGGGAVETQYF.